This record looks at one T cell receptor beta chain sequence and its context. The record originates from a study of shared clonotypes between healthy human individuals. V lost 2 bases and J lost 5; bases outside the gene matches: 0. The germline CDR1 and CDR2 sequences are MNHEY and SVGAGI. This CDR3 has 13 residues. The data were produced by immunoSEQ multiplex PCR, yet TCRdb's version contains in-frame clones alone and is incomplete. The table records a few hundred thousand clones, about 96% of them present only once. The chain has TRBV6-5 and TRBJ1-5; 7 bases map to TRBD1. Sequenced input: memory CD8+ T cells sorted from blood. Subset given: CD45RO+ cells pooled with CCR7-negative TemRA cells. This receptor was identified in a man aged 25 to 40 in good health. In DNA form, the CDR3 reads TGTGCCAGCAGTTACAGGGGGCATCAGCCCCAGCATTTT. It encodes CASSYRGHQPQHF.